This T cell receptor (beta chain) was captured by sequencing in a study of T-cell reconstitution after alpha-beta-depleted transplantation in children. Regarding the study as a whole: Where some patients showed high TCRbeta diversity at day 60, it came from recipient T cells and thymic progenitors that had survived. Newly generated T cells supplied most T-cell counts and diversity one year post-transplant.

Notes on this clonotype: The antigen is not known.

The CDR3 sequence is 15 residues long. V lost 0 bases to trimming and J lost 4 bases; unmatched junction nucleotides: 5. The germline V gene has CDR1 MGHRA and CDR2 YSYEKL. Unique molecular identifiers were incorporated during preparation of the TCRbeta library. TCRdb redid the calling of the PCR reads with MiXCR, one entry per CDR3 protein. The profile shows about 980,000 distinct CDR3 sequences, 25% to 35% of them singletons. The material was PBMCs, mostly from graft donor cells, obtained 360 days after TCRalphabeta/CD19-depleted stem cell transplant. This rearrangement joins TRBV4-1 to TRBJ1-2, with 7 bases matching TRBD1. The sequence was obtained from a boy under three years old who had a stem cell transplant for SCID, so the T cells may come from the graft donor. The CDR3 region is CASSQEVNRGYGYTF. CDR3 DNA sequence: TGCGCCAGCAGCCAAGAAGTTAACAGGGGCTATGGCTACACCTTC.